Shown below are 17 T cell receptor beta chains from a single sample sequenced in a study of blood T cell repertoires in COVID-19. Libraries were prepared by immunoSEQ multiplex PCR; TCRdb keeps only in-frame clonotypes and omits some of them. The sample includes hundreds of thousands of clones, 80% to 90% of them seen just once. Source material: peripheral blood. These receptors all stem from a woman aged 45 to 65 with acute or convalescent COVID-19.

The chain links TRBV9 to TRBJ1-6, with TRBD1 matching 8 bases. The CDR3 has 13 residues. V was pared by 7 bases and J by 9 bases, with 6 bases of the junction left unmatched. CDR1 is SGDLS and CDR2 is YYNGEE in the germline V gene. The CDR3: CASGAGGGSPLHF. The CDR3 DNA reads TGTGCCAGCGGGGCAGGGGGCGGTTCACCCCTCCACTTT. Filled out from reference TRBV9 and TRBJ1-6, the complete variable domain reads DSGVTQTPKHLITATGQRVTLRCSPRSGDLSVYWYQQSLDQGLQFLIQYYNGEERAKGNILERFSAQQFPDLHSELNLSSLELGDSALYFCASGAGGGSPLHFGNGTRLTVT.

DNA for the CDR3: TGTGCCAGCAGCGTCGGCGGGAGGCAGGCCGATACGCAGTATTTT. Protein product: CASSVGGRQADTQYF. V usage is TRBV9 and J usage is TRBJ2-3, with 8 bases aligning to TRBD2. The germline V gene has CDR1 SGDLS and CDR2 YYNGEE. V lost 2 bases, J lost 6 bases, and 8 bases stayed unmatched. This CDR3 is built from 15 residues. The entire variable domain, with the rest obtained from reference TRBV9 and TRBJ2-3, is as follows: DSGVTQTPKHLITATGQRVTLRCSPRSGDLSVYWYQQSLDQGLQFLIQYYNGEERAKGNILERFSAQQFPDLHSELNLSSLELGDSALYFCASSVGGRQADTQYFGPGTRLTVL.

This clone was counted only a few times. This CDR3 reads CASSGTSGDEQFF. DNA for the CDR3: TGTGCCAGCAGTGGGACTAGCGGTGATGAGCAGTTCTTC. This rearrangement joins TRBV2 to TRBJ2-1; TRBD2 matches 10 bases. This CDR3 is built from 13 residues. Germline loops: CDR1 SNHLY, CDR2 FYNNEI. Trimming at V came to 4 bases and at J to 8 bases, leaving 2 bases not matched to a gene.

The CDR3 spells CAWNRQGRNNSPLHF. The CDR3 DNA follows: TGTGCCTGGAACCGACAGGGAAGAAATAATTCACCCCTCCACTTT. The rearrangement links TRBV30 to TRBJ1-6; 7 nucleotides line up with TRBD1. CDR1 is GTSNPN, CDR2 SVGIG, per germline (reference sequence). The junction had 8 bases not matched to a gene; V was cut back by 4 bases and J by 5 bases. This CDR3 spans 15 amino acids.

This rearrangement joins TRBV12-3 or TRBV12-4 to TRBJ1-1, with no clear D. This CDR3 is 13 amino acids long. Trimming removed 5 bases from V and 7 bases from J, with 14 bases in between. CDR3 protein: CASSRAEWYEAFF. CDR3 nucleotide sequence: TGTGCCAGCAGTCGAGCGGAATGGTATGAAGCTTTCTTT.

This sequence joins TRBV27 and TRBJ1-1, with TRBD1 as a possible D gene (6 bases). CDR1 MNHEY and CDR2 SMNVEV come from the germline V gene (reference sequence). The CDR3 contains 15 residues. Trimming cost V 2 bases and J 0 bases, with 10 bases left between them. The CDR3 loop reads CASSLTGPMNTEAFF. DNA for the CDR3: TGTGCCAGCAGTTTAACAGGGCCTATGAACACTGAAGCTTTCTTT.

The chain uses TRBV3-1 (or the pseudogene TRBV3-2) and TRBJ1-1; 8 nucleotides agree with TRBD1. The CDR3 spans 16 residues. Germline V gene data show CDR1 as LGHDT and CDR2 as YNNKEL (reference sequence). V lost 0 bases and J lost 1; bases outside the gene matches: 4. The CDR3 sequence: CASSQDGGTGNTEAFF. The DNA of the CDR3 is TGTGCCAGCAGCCAAGATGGGGGGACAGGGAACACTGAAGCTTTCTTT.

The genes are TRBV6-5 and TRBJ1-3; a weak D match, TRBD1 (6 bases). There are 14 residues in the CDR3. Germline-derived CDR1 and CDR2 are MNHEY and SVGAGI. V lost 6 bases and J lost 4, with 13 bases in between. CDR3 protein: CASRAGGIGNTIYF. The CDR3 coding sequence is TGTGCCAGCAGGGCTGGGGGCATAGGAAACACCATATATTTT.

The chain recombines TRBV2 with TRBJ1-5; D remains unclear. The germline gives CDR1 SNHLY, CDR2 FYNNEI. The CDR3 is 13 residues long. The ends were cut back, 2 bases at V and 6 bases at J, with 8 bases in the middle. CDR3 amino acids: CASSEITGQPQHF. The CDR3 region has the DNA TGTGCCAGCAGTGAAATCACGGGTCAGCCCCAGCATTTT.

The chain joins TRBV5-4 to TRBJ2-1; 9 bases match TRBD2. V shed 3 bases and J 5 bases; nucleotides not matched to a gene: 6. CDR1 SGHNT and CDR2 YYREEE come from the germline V gene (reference sequence). The CDR3 runs 15 residues. In DNA, the CDR3 is TGTGCCAGCAGCTCGGGCGGGAGGGCCGACAATGAGCAGTTCTTC. Translation: CASSSGGRADNEQFF.

The chain recombines TRBV21-1 with TRBJ1-1; TRBD1 reflects the table's D call only, with no check against the DNA. TRBV21-1 is a pseudogene. The CDR3 runs 20 residues. The CDR3 region is CPQTGANYETQPPLNTEAFF. The DNA for the CDR3 is TGCCCACAGACAGGGGCCAACTACGAAACTCAGCCTCCCTTGAACACTGAAGCTTTCTTT.

This clone came up a few times. The rearrangement joins TRBV13 to TRBJ2-3; 8 bases are shared with TRBD2. J lost 6 bases, V lost 5 bases, and 10 bases had no gene match. The CDR3 covers 15 residues. Germline lookup yields CDR1 PRHDT and CDR2 FYEKMQ (reference sequence). CDR3 amino acids: CASSRRAGEADTQYF. In nucleotides, the CDR3 is TGTGCCAGCAGCCGAAGAGCGGGAGAAGCGGATACGCAGTATTTT.

The chain joins TRBV5-1 to TRBJ2-7; the match to TRBD1 covers 7 bases. The ends lost 4 bases at V and 7 bases at J; junction bases unmatched: 17. Germline V CDR1 and CDR2: SGHRS, YFSETQ. The CDR3 covers 16 residues. The CDR3 reads CASSLRTGDHPGEQYF. CDR3 DNA sequence: TGCGCCAGCAGCCTGAGAACAGGGGATCACCCGGGGGAGCAGTACTTC.

J is TRBJ1-1 and V is TRBV11-2, with D tentatively TRBD1 (6 bases). Per germline, CDR1 SGHAT and CDR2 FQNNGV. CDR3 length: 12 amino acids. V lost 8 bases to trimming and J lost 6 bases, with 13 bases between them. CDR3: CASQAGAPEAFF. The CDR3 nucleotides read TGTGCCAGCCAAGCGGGGGCCCCTGAAGCTTTCTTT. Complete variable domain (other parts from reference TRBV11-2 and TRBJ1-1): EAGVAQSPRYKIIEKRQSVAFWCNPISGHATLYWYQQILGQGPKLLIQFQNNGVVDDSQLPKDRFSAERLKGVDSTLKIQPAKLEDSAVYLCASQAGAPEAFFGQGTRLTVV.

The chain combines TRBV2 with TRBJ2-5; possible D gene TRBD2, 6 bases. The CDR3 contains 15 residues. The V gene's germline CDR1 is SNHLY and CDR2 FYNNEI. V shed 3 bases and J shed 1 base, with 12 bases lying between them. CDR3 region: CASSEEGPFQETQYF. CDR3 nucleotide sequence: TGTGCCAGCAGTGAGGAGGGGCCCTTCCAAGAGACCCAGTACTTC.

The J gene is TRBJ1-4, the V gene TRBV9; TRBD1 might be the D (5 bases). Germline assignment: CDR1 SGDLS and CDR2 YYNGEE. The CDR3 contains 14 residues. V was clipped by 4 bases and J by 8 bases, with 15 bases between them. CDR3 residues: CASSPGGDGEKLFF. For the CDR3, the DNA is TGTGCCAGCAGCCCTGGGGGGGATGGGGAAAAACTGTTTTTT.

The V call is TRBV28, the J call TRBJ2-7; no reliable D call. Germline lookup yields CDR1 MDHEN and CDR2 SYDVKM. This CDR3 has 12 residues. Deletions cut 3 bases from V and 2 bases from J, with 5 bases between. The CDR3 DNA sequence: TGTGCCAGCAGTTTCCCTCCCTACGAGCAGTACTTC. Translating gives CASSFPPYEQYF.